A single sample is the source of the 19 T cell receptor beta chains below, sequenced in a study of regulatory T cells in long-lasting Graves disease. Construction of TCR beta libraries relied on iRepertoire HTBI primers and on Arm-PCR targeting CDR3 regions. TCRdb processed the multiplex PCR reads anew with MiXCR; each CDR3 protein has one entry. The repertoire has about 430,000 distinct CDR3 sequences, 21% of them found once; the top ten carry roughly 13%. Regarding time point: persistent/refractory GD, antithyroid drugs over 5 years with positive TRAb. With RNA extracted from PBMCs as input, the TCR library was made. The sample was peripheral blood mononuclear cells (PBMCs), taken when the disease was refractory, from a patient treated with antithyroid drugs. Source of these receptors: a female donor with Graves disease.

The chain carries TRBV24-1 and TRBJ2-7; TRBD1 aligns across 9 bases. The CDR3 is made up of 14 amino acids. J lost 6 bases, V lost 10 bases, and 12 bases had no gene match. Germline lookup yields CDR1 KGHDR and CDR2 SFDVKD. The CDR3 bases are TGTGCCACGCAAGGGACAGGGAACCCCCTCGAGCAGTACTTC. This translates into CATQGTGNPLEQYF.

This clonotype was detected many times. V usage is TRBV28 and J usage is TRBJ2-3; D is unresolved. V lost 3 bases and J lost 6, with 10 bases in between. The CDR3 runs 13 residues. CDR1 is MDHEN and CDR2 is SYDVKM in the germline V gene. CDR3 protein: CASSFIGSDTQYF. CDR3 bases: TGTGCCAGCAGTTTCATAGGGTCCGATACGCAGTATTTT.

This clonotype has only one observation. The chain employs TRBV20-1 and TRBJ2-3; 7 nucleotides align to TRBD2. J lost 1 base, V lost 5 bases, and 6 bases had no gene match. The CDR3 is 14 residues long. The germline V gene has CDR1 DFQATT and CDR2 SNEGSKA (reference sequence). The CDR3 sequence: CSAPVAGGTDTQYF. In nucleotides, the CDR3 is TGCAGTGCTCCGGTTGCGGGAGGCACAGATACGCAGTATTTT.

This clonotype was detected many times. The chain combines TRBV28 with TRBJ2-6; TRBD1 aligns across 10 bases. The germline CDR1 and CDR2 sequences are MDHEN and SYDVKM. The CDR3 contains 15 residues. V lost 6 bases, J lost 6 bases, and 5 bases stayed unmatched. The CDR3 reads CASSPTGGEANVLTF. CDR3 sequence (DNA): TGTGCCAGCAGCCCGACAGGGGGCGAGGCCAACGTCCTGACTTTC.

This clonotype came up many times. This chain joins TRBV20-1 and TRBJ2-7, with 12 bases matching TRBD2. Germline loops: CDR1 DFQATT, CDR2 SNEGSKA (reference sequence). The CDR3 covers 15 residues. The junction had 12 bases not matched to a gene; V was cut back by 6 bases and J by 6 bases. The CDR3 region is CSARLAGVPLSEQYF. The CDR3 bases are TGCAGTGCAAGACTAGCGGGAGTCCCACTTTCCGAGCAGTACTTC.

This clonotype was seen more than once but under ten times. The chain carries TRBV6-2 or TRBV6-3 and TRBJ2-2; 8 nucleotides match TRBD1. The V gene end was trimmed by 4 bases and the J gene end by 6 bases; junction bases not matched to a gene: 10. The CDR3 sequence is 16 residues long. Germline-derived CDR1 and CDR2 are MNHEY and SVGEGT. CDR3 amino acids: CASSFLPGQGPGELFF. The CDR3 DNA sequence: TGTGCCAGCAGTTTCCTACCCGGACAGGGTCCCGGGGAGCTGTTTTTT.

This clonotype was detected many times. The V and J genes are TRBV29-1 and TRBJ1-1, with a possible D match to TRBD1 (5 bases). The CDR3 has 12 residues. Germline V gives CDR1 SQVTM, CDR2 ANQGSEA. V was pared by 6 bases and J by 4 bases, with 12 bases between. CDR3 in DNA: TGCAGCGTACTGACGGGGGGCACTGAAGCTTTCTTT. The encoded protein is CSVLTGGTEAFF.

The sample holds a few counts of this clonotype. The CDR3 DNA reads TGTGCCAGCTCACCAGTAGGGGAGGACACCGGGGAGCTGTTTTTT. Translated, it gives CASSPVGEDTGELFF. The chain combines TRBV18 with TRBJ2-2; a weak D match, TRBD2 (6 bases). There are 15 residues in the CDR3. CDR1 and CDR2 from the germline V gene are KGHSH and LQKENI. The V gene lost 2 bases and the J gene lost 3 bases, with 10 bases spanning the gap.

At least ten counts were recorded for this clonotype. Written as DNA, the CDR3 is TGTGCCAGCAGCCTAGGGGGCGTTGGGGACATTCAGTACTTC. It is translated as CASSLGGVGDIQYF. This chain joins TRBV7-3 and TRBJ2-4, with TRBD1 identical over 7 bases. Germline values: CDR1 SGHTA, CDR2 FQGTGA. The CDR3 has 14 amino acids. Trimming cost V 5 bases and J 8 bases; bases outside gene matches: 9.

The genes are TRBV20-1 and TRBJ1-4, with unresolved D. This CDR3 is built from 13 residues. The ends were cut back, 6 bases at V and 3 bases at J, with 11 bases in the middle. Germline V lookup: CDR1 DFQATT, CDR2 SNEGSKA (reference sequence). CDR3 in amino acids: CSASSEPNEKLFF. CDR3 nucleotides: TGCAGTGCGAGCTCCGAGCCTAATGAAAAACTGTTTTTT.

This clonotype was counted many times. This chain connects TRBV2 to TRBJ2-7; D remains unclear. Per the germline V gene, CDR1 is SNHLY and CDR2 is FYNNEI. There are 12 residues in the CDR3. The V gene lost 5 bases and the J gene lost 2 bases, with 7 bases spanning the gap. DNA of the CDR3: TGTGCCAGCAGTCACTCGCCCTACGAGCAGTACTTC. Translated: CASSHSPYEQYF.

This clonotype was found a few times. This chain joins TRBV27 and TRBJ2-7, with 7 bases matching TRBD2. There are 15 residues in the CDR3. Germline trimming cut 6 bases from V and 2 bases from J; bases unmatched to any gene: 10. Germline CDR1 and CDR2: MNHEY and SMNVEV (reference sequence). The CDR3 protein is CASRVTSAEPYEQYF. CDR3 in DNA: TGTGCCAGCAGGGTTACTAGCGCCGAGCCCTACGAGCAGTACTTC.

This clonotype was recorded many times. This rearrangement joins TRBV12-3 or TRBV12-4 to TRBJ2-2; either TRBD1 or TRBD2 may supply D (6 bases each). V was shortened by 7 bases and J by 2 bases, with 17 bases between the two germline ends. The length of the CDR3 is 16 residues. CDR3 DNA: TGTGCCAGCAAGGGCCGTGGAGGGGGAAACACCGGGGAGCTGTTTTTT. As protein: CASKGRGGGNTGELFF.

The table lists this clonotype with a few counts. The chain uses TRBV7-9 and TRBJ1-5, with 9 bases aligning to TRBD1. V gave up 1 base and J gave up 5 bases; unmatched junction bases: 3. The CDR3 is made up of 15 amino acids. CDR1 and CDR2 from the germline V gene are SEHNR and FQNEAQ (reference sequence). CDR3 bases: TGTGCCAGCAGCTTAGGGGACAGGGCTGATCAGCCCCAGCATTTT. Its protein product is CASSLGDRADQPQHF.

The chain is built from TRBV27 and TRBJ2-6; D is unresolved. Trimming took off 7 bases at V and 1 base at J, with 14 bases between the two ends. From germline, CDR1 is MNHEY and CDR2 SMNVEV (reference sequence). The CDR3 has 16 residues. The CDR3 region is CASTRGAGSGANVLTF. The CDR3 coding sequence is TGTGCCAGCACAAGAGGCGCAGGATCTGGGGCCAACGTCCTGACTTTC.

This clonotype was counted ten times or more. This rearrangement joins TRBV6-2 or TRBV6-3 to TRBJ1-4; no reliable D call. This CDR3 spans 12 amino acids. V lost 7 bases, J lost 8 bases, and 11 bases lay in between. Germline CDR1 is MNHEY and CDR2 is SVGEGT. The CDR3 DNA follows: TGTGCCAGCATGGGAGGGCTGGAAAAACTGTTTTTT. Protein: CASMGGLEKLFF.

Details on this clonotype: Likely a read error: the CDR3 ends without its conserved phenylalanine or tryptophan. The V and J genes are TRBV3-1 and TRBJ1-2; D is unclear. The V end lost 1 base, the J end lost 8 bases, and 11 bases lay between the germline ends. Germline V gene lookup returns CDR1 LGHDT and CDR2 YNNKEL (reference sequence). This CDR3 is 13 amino acids long. The CDR3 DNA is TGTGCCAGCAGCCAAGGTGGAGCGGGAGGCTACACCCTC. Residues: CASSQGGAGGYTL.

This clonotype appeared many times. The chain couples TRBV3-1 to TRBJ2-7; the match to TRBD2 covers 11 bases. The J segment lost 4 bases and the V segment lost 1 base, leaving 6 bases of the junction unmatched. This CDR3 is 16 amino acids long. Germline V lookup: CDR1 LGHDT, CDR2 YNNKEL (reference sequence). The CDR3 sequence: CASSQVAGGLRYEQYF. The CDR3 nucleotides read TGTGCCAGCAGCCAAGTAGCGGGAGGGCTGAGGTACGAGCAGTACTTC.

The chain couples TRBV5-1 to TRBJ1-1, with D maybe TRBD1 (5 bases). CDR1 and CDR2 (germline): SGHRS, YFSETQ. CDR3 length: 15 amino acids. V lost 3 bases to trimming and J lost 0 bases, with 12 bases between them. The CDR3 coding sequence is TGCGCCAGCAGCTATACCGGGGCTTTGAACACTGAAGCTTTCTTT. Encoded protein: CASSYTGALNTEAFF.